This TCR beta chain came from a study of quantifying T cell responses using KT2 cells. Whole-study context: cDNA was made from DNase-treated RNA using alpha and beta constant primers. Study conclusions and caveats: The number of KT2 alpha and beta sequences was a linear function of input KT2 cells.

As for this clonotype: Its cognate antigen is unknown.

Each cDNA got a UMI-containing oligo ligated at its 3' end. The first PCR ran roughly 4 cycles with an equimolar RC1.1 and RC1.2 beta primer mix. From the second PCR onward, TCR alpha and beta chains were processed separately. MiXCR was run by TCRdb on the UMI-ligation and nested PCR reads, yielding one entry per CDR3 protein. The sample consists of 25,000 to 35,000 distinct CDR3 sequences, over 9% of them appearing once. Known numbers of the T cell clone KT2 were added to PBMC. Fixed numbers of PBMC received varying amounts of KT2 cells. This CDR3 is built from 15 residues. Trimming removed 2 bases from V and 2 bases from J; junction bases left unmatched: 4. Germline CDR1 reads SGHTA; CDR2 reads FQGNSA.

The sequenced sample consisted of PBMCs spiked with cells of the T cell clone KT2. V and J are TRBV7-2 and TRBJ2-7, with 9 bases lining up with TRBD1. This TCR derives from a human donor. In nucleotides, the CDR3 is TGTGCCAGCAGCTTACAGGGACAGGGTACCTACGAGCAGTACTTC. Translation: CASSLQGQGTYEQYF.